This T cell receptor (beta chain) was sequenced during a study of a mutant IDH1 vaccine in newly diagnosed glioma. At the level of the study: Therapy received beforehand was radiotherapy, temozolomide, or both, with most patients given both.

Germline CDR1 LNHDA, CDR2 SQIVND (reference sequence). The CDR3 covers 13 residues. Germline trimming cut 6 bases from V and 7 bases from J; bases unmatched to any gene: 1. As for time point: baseline, week 1 (first vaccination visit). Treatment given: pre-vaccination baseline after standard-of-care therapy. Study-level results: Top-clonotype changes in peripheral T cells seemed unrelated to pseudoprogression.

The protocol was immunoSEQ multiplex PCR, while the TCRdb copy is restricted to in-frame clones and leaves out a portion. The sample carries 40,000 or so clones, about 78% recorded once. A few counts support this clone. Antigen: not known. This TCR came from a middle-aged man with glioma. Some clones in this sample may be carry-over from other donors' samples. The chain uses TRBV19 and TRBJ1-4; TRBD1 aligns across 11 bases. The sequencing used PBMCs, collected from a glioma patient treated with radiotherapy, temozolomide or both. The CDR3 nucleotides read TGTGCCAGTAGAGGGACAGGGGGTGAAAAACTGTTTTTT. This sequence encodes CASRGTGGEKLFF.